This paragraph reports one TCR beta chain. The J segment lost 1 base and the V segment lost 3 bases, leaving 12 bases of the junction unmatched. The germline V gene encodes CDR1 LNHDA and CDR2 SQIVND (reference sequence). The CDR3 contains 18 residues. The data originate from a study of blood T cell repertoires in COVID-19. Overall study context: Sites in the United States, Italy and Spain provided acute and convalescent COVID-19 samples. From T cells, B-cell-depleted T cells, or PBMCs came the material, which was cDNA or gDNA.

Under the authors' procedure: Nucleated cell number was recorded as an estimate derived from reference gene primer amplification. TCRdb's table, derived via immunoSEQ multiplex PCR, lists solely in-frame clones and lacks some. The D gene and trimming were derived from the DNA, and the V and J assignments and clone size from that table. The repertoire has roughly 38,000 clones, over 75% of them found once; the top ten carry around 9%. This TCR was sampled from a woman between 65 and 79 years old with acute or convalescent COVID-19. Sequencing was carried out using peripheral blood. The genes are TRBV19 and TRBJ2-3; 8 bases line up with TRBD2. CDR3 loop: CASSIFPGPGGGTDTQYF. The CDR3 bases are TGTGCCAGTAGTATCTTTCCAGGACCGGGGGGGGGCACAGATACGCAGTATTTT.